A selection of T cell receptor beta chains follows, all from one sample in a study of T cells in localized non-small cell lung cancer. TCRdb's copy holds only in-frame clones and misses some; the assay was immunoSEQ multiplex PCR. The sample lists under 20,000 clones, around 87% occurring once. The sequences come from peripheral blood mononuclear cells, collected before any cancer treatment. The source is a male donor aged 60 or older with stage II lung adenocarcinoma. Both conserved end residues are part of each CDR3. D genes are given only for firm matches. Not every row has a clone size; where given, it reads once, few, many or a size class.

TGTGCCAGCAGTTACTCGACCAACATGAACACTGAAGCTTTCTTT	CASSYSTNMNTEAFF	.	.	TRBV6-5	TRBJ1-1
TGTGCCAGCAGCTTAGGCCCGCCGGGACAGGGGGCCTACGAGCAGTACTTC	CASSLGPPGQGAYEQYF	TRBD1	few	TRBV7-3	TRBJ2-7
TGTGCCAGCAGCTTACCACCCCCAGATACGCAGTATTTT	CASSLPPPDTQYF	.	once	TRBV13	TRBJ2-3
TGTGCCAGCAGCTTGAGCGTGCCGCCGAGGGAGCAGTACTTC	CASSLSVPPREQYF	.	.	TRBV11-3	TRBJ2-7
TGTGCCAGCAGCTTGGCCGGGGCGGGAGAGCTCACAGATACGCAGTATTTT	CASSLAGAGELTDTQYF	TRBD2	few	TRBV5-6	TRBJ2-3
TGTGCCAGCAGCGTAAGGGTCTTCCAGGCGCAGTATTTT	CASSVRVFQAQYF	.	.	TRBV14	TRBJ2-3
TGTGCCAGCAGCTTAGGCGTCAGGTCGGGCTACACCTTC	CASSLGVRSGYTF	.	.	TRBV11-2	TRBJ1-2
TGCGCCAGCAGTGAGGGCTCGGGGGACACTGAAGCTTTCTTT	CASSEGSGDTEAFF	.	.	TRBV10-1	TRBJ1-1
TGTGCCATCAGTGAGTCGGACAGAAGAGGTACTGAAGCTTTCTTT	CAISESDRRGTEAFF	.	few	TRBV10-3	TRBJ1-1
TGCGCCAGCAGCTTGTGGCAGGGCACCTACGAGCAGTACTTC	CASSLWQGTYEQYF	.	.	TRBV5-1	TRBJ2-7
TGTGCCAGCAGCCTGACAGGGGGTAATGGAAACACCATATATTTT	CASSLTGGNGNTIYF	TRBD1	.	TRBV6-1	TRBJ1-3
TGTGCCAGCTCACCATACCAGGCCGCTGCTAATGAAAAACTGTTTTTT	CASSPYQAAANEKLFF	.	.	TRBV18	TRBJ1-4
TGTGCCAGCAGGAGCAGGGGGTCGGGTGAAAAACTGTTTTTT	CASRSRGSGEKLFF	TRBD1	.	TRBV6-1	TRBJ1-4
TGTGCCAGCTCCGCTCCGCTCCGCTTCGAGAACTATGGCTACACCTTC	CASSAPLRFENYGYTF	.	.	TRBV21-1	TRBJ1-2
TGTGCCAGTAGTTCGCACCGGGGAGGCGAGCAGTACTTC	CASSSHRGGEQYF	.	.	TRBV19	TRBJ2-7
TGTGCCTGGAGTGAAGACCCCTCCTACGAGCAGTACTTC	CAWSEDPSYEQYF	.	.	TRBV30	TRBJ2-7
TGTGCCAGCAGCCGGAATAGGGGTGACTACAATGAGCAGTTCTTC	CASSRNRGDYNEQFF	.	.	TRBV11-3	TRBJ2-1
TGCAGCGTCTGGGGCGAAAGGACAGGGACTAGCAATCAGCCCCAGCATTTT	CSVWGERTGTSNQPQHF	TRBD1	.	TRBV29-1	TRBJ1-5
TGTGCCTGGAGCCTTACCGGGACCCCAGGAGCTAATGAAAAACTGTTTTTT	CAWSLTGTPGANEKLFF	.	.	TRBV30	TRBJ1-4
TGTGCCTGGTCCAGCGGGAGCTATGAGCAGTTCTTC	CAWSSGSYEQFF	TRBD2	.	TRBV28	TRBJ2-1
TGTGCCAGCAGTTCCCGAGGAGCGGGAGGGCCCAATGAGCAGTTCTTC	CASSSRGAGGPNEQFF	TRBD2	.	TRBV27	TRBJ2-1
TGTGCCAGCAGCCAAGATCGGGATGAAGCTTTCTTT	CASSQDRDEAFF	.	.	TRBV4-2	TRBJ1-1
TGCGCCAGCAGCCCGGAGGCGCGAGCGATTGGAAACACCATATATTTT	CASSPEARAIGNTIYF	.	.	TRBV5-1	TRBJ1-3
TGTGCCAGCAGCCTAACTACAACTAATGAAAAACTGTTTTTT	CASSLTTTNEKLFF	.	.	TRBV6-5	TRBJ1-4
TGTGCCAGCAGTTACTCGGGCCGGGGCGGCTATGGCTACACCTTC	CASSYSGRGGYGYTF	.	.	TRBV6-9	TRBJ1-2
TGTGCCAGCTCACCACGAGACGACCGAAACTATGGCTACACCTTC	CASSPRDDRNYGYTF	.	.	TRBV18	TRBJ1-2
TGTGCCAGCGGCCCTCAGGCAGATACGCAGTATTTT	CASGPQADTQYF	.	.	TRBV7-9	TRBJ2-3
TGTGCCAGCAGCGCATCTATAGCGGGAGGGCCCTTTCGCCCAGAGACCCAGTACTTC	CASSASIAGGPFRPETQYF	TRBD2	.	TRBV11-3	TRBJ2-5
TGTGCCAGCAGCGTACGCCCAGCGACTAGCGGGGTTACGCAAGAGACCCAGTACTTC	CASSVRPATSGVTQETQYF	TRBD2	.	TRBV9	TRBJ2-5
TGTGCCAGCAGACCCACTCGGGGACAAGGTGGGGGTGAAGCTTTCTTT	CASRPTRGQGGGEAFF	.	.	TRBV2	TRBJ1-1
TGTGCCAGCAGCTCCCGGACTAGTACGAACTTC	CASSSRTSTNF	TRBD2	.	TRBV9	TRBJ2-7
TGTGCCAGCAGCCGACCGGGGGTGGGAGAGACCCAGTACTTC	CASSRPGVGETQYF	.	.	TRBV5-4	TRBJ2-5
TGCGCCAGCAGCCAAGATTTGCCCGGTTCCGGAGACACCATATATTTT	CASSQDLPGSGDTIYF	.	.	TRBV4-1	TRBJ1-3
TGTGCCAGCTTGAGGTGGGAGGGTGGCAATCAGCCCCAGCATTTT	CASLRWEGGNQPQHF	.	.	TRBV5-6	TRBJ1-5
TGCACCAGCAGCCAAGAAGGACGGGACTTTCCCTACGAGCAGTACTTC	CTSSQEGRDFPYEQYF	.	.	TRBV1	TRBJ2-7
TGTGCCAGCAGCCCAACCCTAGGCAGGGGAACCTACGAGCAGTACTTC	CASSPTLGRGTYEQYF	.	.	TRBV28	TRBJ2-7
TGCAGCGGTGGACTAGCGGGATATGGGGAGCAGTACTTC	CSGGLAGYGEQYF	TRBD2	once	TRBV29-1	TRBJ2-7
TGTGCCAGCAGCTCGCCGGGACTGCGTGGCGCAGATACGCAGTATTTT	CASSSPGLRGADTQYF	.	.	TRBV7-9	TRBJ2-3
TGTGCCAGCAGTGATGGACAGAACACTGAAGCTTTCTTT	CASSDGQNTEAFF	.	few	TRBV6-6	TRBJ1-1
TGTGCCAGCAGTCCGGGAGAAAAACTGTTTTTT	CASSPGEKLFF	.	medium-sized	TRBV25-1	TRBJ1-4
TGTGCCAGCAGACCGGGACAGGGCTCTGGAAACACCATATATTTT	CASRPGQGSGNTIYF	TRBD1	.	TRBV5-6	TRBJ1-3
TGCGCCAGCAGTTGGGGTTCGGAGCTGACTGAAGCTTTCTTT	CASSWGSELTEAFF	.	.	TRBV5-1	TRBJ1-1
TGTGCCAGCAGCGTAGGGACAGGGCGTCACAATGAGCAGTTCTTC	CASSVGTGRHNEQFF	TRBD1	.	TRBV9	TRBJ2-1
TGTGCCAGCAGCCTAGACGTGGCCGGGGAGCTGTTTTTT	CASSLDVAGELFF	.	once	TRBV2	TRBJ2-2
TGTGCCAGCAGTCCCCGACAGGGGAGATCCTACAATGAGCAGTTCTTC	CASSPRQGRSYNEQFF	TRBD1	.	TRBV27	TRBJ2-1
TGTGCCAGCTCACCACCGGGAGGCAGAATCAATAGCAATCAGCCCCAGCATTTT	CASSPPGGRINSNQPQHF	.	.	TRBV18	TRBJ1-5